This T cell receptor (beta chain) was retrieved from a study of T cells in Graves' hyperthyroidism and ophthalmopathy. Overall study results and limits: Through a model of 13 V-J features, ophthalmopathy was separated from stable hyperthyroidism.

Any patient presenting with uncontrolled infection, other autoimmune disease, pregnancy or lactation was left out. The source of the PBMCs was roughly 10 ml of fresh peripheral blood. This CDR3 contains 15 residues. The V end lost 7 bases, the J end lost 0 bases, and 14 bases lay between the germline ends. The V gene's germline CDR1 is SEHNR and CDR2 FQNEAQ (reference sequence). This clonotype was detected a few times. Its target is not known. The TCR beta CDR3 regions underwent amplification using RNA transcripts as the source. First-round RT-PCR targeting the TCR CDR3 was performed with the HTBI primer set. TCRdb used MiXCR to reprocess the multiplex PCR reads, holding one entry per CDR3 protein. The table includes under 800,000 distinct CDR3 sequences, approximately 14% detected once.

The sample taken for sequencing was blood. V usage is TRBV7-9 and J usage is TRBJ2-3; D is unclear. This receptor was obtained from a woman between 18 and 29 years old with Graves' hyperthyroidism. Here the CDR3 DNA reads TGTGCCAGCAAGCCCCCCATACCGAGCACAGATACGCAGTATTTT. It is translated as CASKPPIPSTDTQYF.